This is a list of T cell receptor beta chains from one sample in a study of shared clonotypes between healthy human individuals. TCRdb keeps only in-frame clones here, not all; method: immunoSEQ multiplex PCR. This table holds around 1.9 million clones, about 92% found once. Sequencing input: naive CD8+ T cells from PBMCs. These receptors originate from a man younger than 35 in good health. Some clones in this sample may be carry-over from other donors' samples. Each CDR3 is given with its conserved first and last residue. D genes are given only for firm matches. Only part of the rows carry a size: once, few, many, or a class if the clone is expanded.

TRBJ2-1 | once | TRBV15 | TRBD2 | CATSAIQPGTSVYNEQFF | TGTGCCACCAGCGCAATCCAACCCGGGACTAGCGTTTACAATGAGCAGTTCTTC
TRBJ2-7 | . | TRBV6-6 | TRBD1 | CASSFTDRVGQYF | TGTGCCAGCAGTTTCACAGACAGGGTCGGGCAGTACTTC
TRBJ2-2 | . | TRBV2 | . | CASGKRNTNTGELFF | TGTGCCAGCGGAAAGCGGAACACGAACACCGGGGAGCTGTTTTTT
TRBJ1-4 | . | TRBV27 | . | CASSLRSKNEKLFF | TGTGCCAGCAGTTTACGCAGCAAAAATGAAAAACTGTTTTTT
TRBJ2-3 | once | TRBV7-6 | TRBD1 | CASSQGAEGTDTQYF | TGTGCCAGCAGCCAGGGGGCAGAGGGCACAGATACGCAGTATTTT
TRBJ1-2 | . | TRBV4-3 | TRBD1 | CASSQGGQSGYGYTF | TGCGCCAGCAGCCAAGGGGGACAGTCGGGATATGGCTACACCTTC
TRBJ2-1 | . | TRBV7-9 | TRBD1 | CASSYHRGDEQFF | TGTGCCAGCAGCTACCACAGGGGAGATGAGCAGTTCTTC
TRBJ2-1 | . | TRBV9 | . | CASGQYNEQFF | TGTGCCAGCGGACAATACAATGAGCAGTTCTTC
TRBJ2-7 | . | TRBV14 | . | CASSAATARTYEQYF | TGTGCCAGCAGCGCGGCGACAGCGAGAACCTACGAGCAGTACTTC
TRBJ2-3 | . | TRBV13 | . | CASSLGAEMEGSDTQYF | TGTGCCAGCAGCTTAGGGGCGGAAATGGAGGGGTCTGATACGCAGTATTTT
TRBJ1-3 | . | TRBV6-6 | . | CASSYPTGARGNTIYF | TGTGCCAGCAGTTACCCCACGGGGGCGCGAGGAAACACCATATATTTT
TRBJ1-2 | . | TRBV5-6 | . | CASSNHNNYGYTF | TGTGCCAGCAGCAACCACAATAACTATGGCTACACCTTC
TRBJ2-7 | . | TRBV5-1 | . | CASSFYPGSYEQYF | TGCGCCAGCAGCTTCTACCCAGGCTCCTACGAGCAGTACTTC
TRBJ2-1 | . | TRBV7-9 | . | CASSLGLARKYNEQFF | TGTGCCAGCAGCTTAGGGCTAGCACGGAAGTACAATGAGCAGTTCTTC
TRBJ2-7 | . | TRBV27 | . | CASSSRVLKYEQYF | TGTGCCAGCAGTTCCAGGGTATTGAAATACGAGCAGTACTTC
TRBJ1-1 | . | TRBV27 | . | CASSPGRGMNTEAFF | TGTGCCAGCAGTCCGGGTCGGGGAATGAACACTGAAGCTTTCTTT
TRBJ2-7 | . | TRBV2 | . | CASSEYLEGPLEEQYF | TGTGCCAGCAGTGAATACTTGGAGGGGCCGTTGGAGGAGCAGTACTTC
TRBJ1-2 | . | TRBV16 | . | CASSQFGHNGYTF | TGTGCCAGCAGCCAATTTGGACATAATGGCTACACCTTC
TRBJ2-7 | . | TRBV7-8 | TRBD2 | CASSSRTSPYEQYF | TGTGCCAGCAGCTCACGGACTAGCCCCTACGAGCAGTACTTC
TRBJ2-1 | . | TRBV27 | TRBD2 | CASSLSPGTSGKRDEQFF | TGTGCCAGCAGTTTATCACCCGGGACTAGCGGGAAACGGGATGAGCAGTTCTTC
TRBJ2-1 | . | TRBV19 | . | CASSISRGYYNEQFF | TGTGCCAGTAGTATCTCGCGGGGATACTACAATGAGCAGTTCTTC
TRBJ2-1 | . | TRBV27 | TRBD1 | CASSLVWDSYNEQFF | TGTGCCAGCAGTTTGGTCTGGGACAGCTACAATGAGCAGTTCTTC
TRBJ2-2 | . | TRBV27 | . | CASLRGTGELFF | TGTGCCAGCTTACGCGGCACCGGGGAGCTGTTTTTT
TRBJ2-7 | . | TRBV28 | TRBD1 | CASTSRRQGILYEQYF | TGTGCCAGCACCTCCAGGCGACAGGGCATCTTATACGAGCAGTACTTC
TRBJ2-7 | . | TRBV19 | . | CASSINGGRGPEQYF | TGTGCCAGTAGTATAAACGGGGGGCGAGGTCCCGAGCAGTACTTC
TRBJ1-4 | . | TRBV7-9 | . | CASSPTGTPLDGEKLFF | TGTGCCAGCAGCCCTACCGGGACACCTCTGGACGGGGAAAAACTGTTTTTT